This passage covers 8 T cell receptor beta chains from one sample sequenced in a study of shared clonotypes between healthy human individuals. Sequencing used immunoSEQ multiplex PCR; TCRdb keeps in-frame clones, though not all of them. The data show some 2 million clones, approximately 94% seen once. Naive CD8 isolation took CD45RO-negative cells positively selected for CCR7 and excluded terminally differentiated effector memory CD45RA+ cells. The sequenced sample was naive CD8+ T cells sorted from blood. The receptor source for this set is a man between 18 and 29 years old in good health.

V usage is TRBV5-8 and J usage is TRBJ2-5; D is unresolved. V shed 0 bases and J shed 0 bases, with 6 bases lying between them. Germline-derived CDR1 and CDR2 are SGHTS and YDEGEE. The CDR3 is made up of 14 amino acids. CDR3 in DNA: TGTGCCAGCAGCTTGGACAGTAACCAAGAGACCCAGTACTTC. This gives the protein CASSLDSNQETQYF.

About this clone itself: Other DNA sequences in the sample encode the same CDR3. This chain links TRBV27 with TRBJ1-1, with 9 bases identical to TRBD1. V shed 3 bases and J 2 bases; nucleotides not matched to a gene: 1. Germline V lookup: CDR1 MNHEY, CDR2 SMNVEV (reference sequence). There are 14 residues in the CDR3. CDR3 DNA: TGTGCCAGCAGTTTTACAGGGGGCAACACTGAAGCTTTCTTT. It specifies CASSFTGGNTEAFF.

This clone has only a few counts. The chain carries TRBV7-9 and TRBJ1-2, with D maybe TRBD1 (6 bases). Per germline, CDR1 SEHNR and CDR2 FQNEAQ (reference sequence). The V end lost 7 bases, the J end lost 7 bases, and 19 bases lay between the germline ends. This CDR3 comprises 14 residues. CDR3 loop: CASTSGAAPGGYTF. Here the CDR3 DNA reads TGTGCCAGCACCTCGGGGGCAGCCCCCGGTGGCTACACCTTC.

The V and J genes are TRBV5-4 and TRBJ1-2, with TRBD1 matching over 10 bases. V shed 2 bases, J shed 3 bases, and the junction held 4 bases outside the gene matches. The CDR3 length is 15 residues. Germline V lookup: CDR1 SGHNT, CDR2 YYREEE (reference sequence). The CDR3 sequence is CASSFRTGGDYGYTF. DNA for the CDR3: TGTGCCAGCAGCTTTCGGACAGGGGGGGACTATGGCTACACCTTC.

The chain carries TRBV5-4 and TRBJ2-5; 7 positions agree with TRBD2. The CDR3 totals 15 residues. Trimming cost V 3 bases and J 5 bases; bases outside gene matches: 10. The germline V gene has CDR1 SGHNT and CDR2 YYREEE (reference sequence). The CDR3 DNA follows: TGTGCCAGCAGCTCGGGAGGCGGTAGCTCCGAGACCCAGTACTTC. Translated: CASSSGGGSSETQYF. The full variable domain, completed using reference TRBV5-4 and TRBJ2-5, is ETGVTQSPTHLIKTRGQQVTLRCSSQSGHNTVSWYQQALGQGPQFIFQYYREEENGRGNFPPRFSGLQFPNYSSELNVNALELDDSALYLCASSSGGGSSETQYFGPGTRLLVL.

The gene calls are TRBV30 and TRBJ2-1; D might be TRBD1 or TRBD2, each matching 5 bases. Germline values: CDR1 GTSNPN, CDR2 SVGIG (reference sequence). This CDR3 region has 14 residues. V lost 5 bases, J lost 10 bases, and 21 bases lay in between. The CDR3, as DNA: TGTGCCTGGGGGACGAGCGCCGGCCTCGAGGAGCAGTTCTTC. Residues: CAWGTSAGLEEQFF.

The chain carries TRBV4-3 and TRBJ2-3; D remains ambiguous. This CDR3 region has 16 residues. Trimming took 0 bases from V and 0 from J, leaving 10 bases between them. Germline CDR1 LGHNA, CDR2 YSLEER. The CDR3 DNA is TGCGCCAGCAGCCAAGACCTTGGGGATAGCACAGATACGCAGTATTTT. It yields the protein CASSQDLGDSTDTQYF.

V is TRBV6-5 and J is TRBJ2-1; 7 bases agree with TRBD2. This CDR3 is 13 amino acids long. Germline values: CDR1 MNHEY, CDR2 SVGAGI. V trimming: 10 bases; J trimming: 2 bases; junction bases outside the gene matches: 5. The CDR3 DNA reads as TGTGCCACCCTCGGGAGGCCCTACAATGAGCAGTTCTTC. Its translation is CATLGRPYNEQFF.